The entry below gives a single T cell receptor (beta chain) sequence along with its context. No antigen is known for it. These data are taken from a study of graft-versus-host responses after intestinal transplantation. Study-wide background: The transplants performed in recipients were multivisceral, liver-intestinal, or isolated intestinal.

The table came from immunoSEQ multiplex PCR; TCRdb's copy has only in-frame clones and leaves some out. The sample has about 37,000 clones, about nine tenths seen once; the top ten hold roughly 17%. Tissue processing of the graft released intraepithelial and lamina propria lymphocytes from it. Study-level findings and limits: Where graft-donor T cell macrochimerism was present, patients had high graft-versus-host to host-versus-graft clonal ratios in allografts. GvH clonotypes were identified within recipient marrow, with a subset emerging first in ileum or blood.

The TCR was taken from a human patient who received an intestinal transplant, so some T cells may come from the graft donor. Sequenced here: ileum tissue, sampled about 200 days after intestinal transplant.

CDR3 sequence (DNA): TGTGCCAGCAGGTGGACAGTGAACACCGGGGAGCTGTTTTTT. It encodes CASRWTVNTGELFF. V is TRBV6-6 and J is TRBJ2-2; D might be TRBD1 (6 bases). Trimming took 6 bases from V and 1 from J, leaving 9 bases between them. The CDR3 contains 14 residues. In germline, CDR1 is MNHNY, CDR2 SVGAGI (reference sequence).